The source of this T cell receptor beta chain is a study of blood T cell repertoires in COVID-19. As processed by the authors: Amplification of reference gene primers provided the estimated nucleated cell counts. Measured with immunoSEQ multiplex PCR; TCRdb has only the in-frame clones, and not every one. The V and J calls and clone size come from that table; D and trimming were worked out from the DNA. Of about 220,000 clones in the sample, under 90% were seen once. Per germline, CDR1 SGDLS and CDR2 YYNGEE. J gave up 8 bases and V 1 base, and 2 bases lay outside the gene matches. The length of the CDR3 is 14 residues.

Material: PBMCs or T cells enriched from blood (not recorded which). The V gene is TRBV9, the J gene TRBJ2-1, with 11 bases identical to TRBD1. The clonotype was recovered from a middle-aged woman who had been exposed to COVID-19. DNA for the CDR3: TGTGCCAGCAGCGTACGGACAGGGGGCGATGAGCAGTTCTTC. Protein: CASSVRTGGDEQFF.